This T cell receptor (beta chain) was recovered during a study of T cell changes during pregnancy in multiple sclerosis. Libraries were prepared by immunoSEQ multiplex PCR; TCRdb keeps only in-frame clonotypes and omits some of them. Among approximately 40,000 clones listed, about 87% were seen once. CDR1 is SGHRS, CDR2 YFSETQ, per germline. The CDR3 consists of 18 residues. V was clipped by 0 bases and J by 1 base; unmatched bases: 8. The source is a female donor with multiple sclerosis, enrolled in a pregnancy study. The chain recombines TRBV5-1 with TRBJ2-3; TRBD2 agrees at 10 bases. The specimen was CD4+ T cells from peripheral blood mononuclear cells, collected before pregnancy. The CDR3 here is CASSLAPASGGRTDTQYF. Written as DNA, the CDR3 is TGCGCCAGCAGCTTGGCCCCGGCTAGCGGGGGCCGCACAGATACGCAGTATTTT.